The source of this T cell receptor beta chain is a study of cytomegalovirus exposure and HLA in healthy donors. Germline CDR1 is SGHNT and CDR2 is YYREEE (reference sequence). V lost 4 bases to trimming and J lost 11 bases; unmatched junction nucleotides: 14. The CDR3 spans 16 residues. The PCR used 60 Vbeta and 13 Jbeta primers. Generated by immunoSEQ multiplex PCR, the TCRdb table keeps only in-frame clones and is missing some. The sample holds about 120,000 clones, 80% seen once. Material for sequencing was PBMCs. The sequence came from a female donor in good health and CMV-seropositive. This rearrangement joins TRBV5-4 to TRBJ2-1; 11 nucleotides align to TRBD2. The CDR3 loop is CASSLVGTSGAKKQFF. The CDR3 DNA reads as TGTGCCAGCAGCCTGGTCGGGACTAGCGGCGCTAAAAAGCAGTTCTTC.